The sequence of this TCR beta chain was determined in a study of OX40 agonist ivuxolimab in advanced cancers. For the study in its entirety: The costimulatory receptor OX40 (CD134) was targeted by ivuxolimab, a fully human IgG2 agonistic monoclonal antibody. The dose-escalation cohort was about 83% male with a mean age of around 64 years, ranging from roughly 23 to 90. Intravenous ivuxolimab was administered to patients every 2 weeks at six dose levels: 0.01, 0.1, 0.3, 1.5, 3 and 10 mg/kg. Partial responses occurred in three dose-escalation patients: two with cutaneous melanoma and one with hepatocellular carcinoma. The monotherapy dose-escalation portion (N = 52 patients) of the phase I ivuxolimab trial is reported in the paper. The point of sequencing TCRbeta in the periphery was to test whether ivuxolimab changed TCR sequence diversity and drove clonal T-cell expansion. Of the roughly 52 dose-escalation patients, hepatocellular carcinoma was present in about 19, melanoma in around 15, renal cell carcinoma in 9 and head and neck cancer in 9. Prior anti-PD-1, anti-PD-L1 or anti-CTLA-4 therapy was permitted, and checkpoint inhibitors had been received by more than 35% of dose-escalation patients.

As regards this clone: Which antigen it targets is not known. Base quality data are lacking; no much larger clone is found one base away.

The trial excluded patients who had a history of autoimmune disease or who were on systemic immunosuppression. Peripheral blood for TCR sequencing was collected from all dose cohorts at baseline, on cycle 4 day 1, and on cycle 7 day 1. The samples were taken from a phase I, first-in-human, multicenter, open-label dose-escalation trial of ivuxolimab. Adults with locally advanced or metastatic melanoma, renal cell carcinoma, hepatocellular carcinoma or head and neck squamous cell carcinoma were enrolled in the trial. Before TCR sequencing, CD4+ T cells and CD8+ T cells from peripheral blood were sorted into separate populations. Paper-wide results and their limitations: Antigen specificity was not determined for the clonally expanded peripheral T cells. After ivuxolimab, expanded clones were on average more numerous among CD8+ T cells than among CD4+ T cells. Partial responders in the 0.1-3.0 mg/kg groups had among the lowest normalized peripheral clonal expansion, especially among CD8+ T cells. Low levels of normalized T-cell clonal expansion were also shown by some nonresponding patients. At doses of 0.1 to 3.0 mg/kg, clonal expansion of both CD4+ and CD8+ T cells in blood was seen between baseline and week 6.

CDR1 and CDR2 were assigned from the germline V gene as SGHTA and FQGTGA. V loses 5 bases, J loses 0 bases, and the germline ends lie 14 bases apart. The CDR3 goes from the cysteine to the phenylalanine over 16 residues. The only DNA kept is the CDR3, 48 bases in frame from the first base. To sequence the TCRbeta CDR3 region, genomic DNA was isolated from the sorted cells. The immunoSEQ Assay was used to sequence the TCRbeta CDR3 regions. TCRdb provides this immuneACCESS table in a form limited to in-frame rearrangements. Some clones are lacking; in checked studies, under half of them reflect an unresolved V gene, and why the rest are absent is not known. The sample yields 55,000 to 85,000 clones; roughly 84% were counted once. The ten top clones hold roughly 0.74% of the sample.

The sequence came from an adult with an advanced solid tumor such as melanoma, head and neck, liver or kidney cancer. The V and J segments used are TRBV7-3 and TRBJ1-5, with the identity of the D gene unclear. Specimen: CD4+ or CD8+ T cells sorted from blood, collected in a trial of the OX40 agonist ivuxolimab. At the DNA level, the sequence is TGTGCCAGCAGCCCTAAGACGGACCTTAGCAATCAGCCCCAGCATTTT. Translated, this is CASSPKTDLSNQPQHF.